The 10 T cell receptor beta chains below come from one sample, sequenced in a study of beta chain features in type 1 diabetes. General study findings and limits: Shortening that was moderate but significant affected the TCRB CDR3s of Type 1 diabetes patients in all four CD4+ subsets.

What these receptors recognize is not known. All of the isolated RNA was reverse transcribed, so expressed TCRB transcripts were sequenced. Measured with immunoSEQ multiplex PCR; TCRdb has only the in-frame clones, and not every one. This table has nearly 700,000 clones, around an eighth appearing once. Sequencing was done on a sample of naive CD4+ T cells from blood. These receptors all stem from a man in his late teens or twenties with type 1 diabetes.

V and J are TRBV10-2 and TRBJ2-5; D gene unclear. V was clipped by 3 bases and J by 7 bases, with 12 bases between them. This CDR3 has 13 residues. Germline V gene lookup returns CDR1 WSHSY and CDR2 SAAADI. CDR3 coding DNA: TGCGCCAGCAGTGAATCCGGTACTGGGACCCAGTACTTC. Translation: CASSESGTGTQYF.

This clone was detected only a few times. The J gene is TRBJ1-6, the V gene TRBV14; D might be TRBD1 (5 bases). The CDR3 has 16 residues. Trimming took 3 bases from V and 7 from J, leaving 16 bases between them. Germline CDR1 SGHDN, CDR2 FVKESK. CDR3 nucleotide sequence: TGTGCCAGCAGCCATGGCCAGGGTACACTCAATTCACCCCTCCACTTT. This gives the protein CASSHGQGTLNSPLHF. The complete variable domain, with remaining parts taken from reference TRBV14 and TRBJ1-6, reads EAGVTQFPSHSVIEKGQTVTLRCDPISGHDNLYWYRRVMGKEIKFLLHFVKESKQDESGMPNNRFLAERTGGTYSTLKVQPAELEDSGVYFCASSHGQGTLNSPLHFGNGTRLTVT.

The chain joins TRBV2 to TRBJ2-5, with D uncertain. This CDR3 contains 12 residues. Germline-derived CDR1 and CDR2 are SNHLY and FYNNEI. Trimming removed 1 base from V and 4 bases from J, with 4 bases in between. CDR3 bases: TGTGCCAGCAGTGAAGATCGAGAGACCCAGTACTTC. Protein product: CASSEDRETQYF. Based on the CDR3 plus reference TRBV2 and TRBJ2-5, the full variable domain is EPEVTQTPSHQVTQMGQEVILRCVPISNHLYFYWYRQILGQKVEFLVSFYNNEISEKSEIFDDQFSVERPDGSNFTLKIRSTKLEDSAMYFCASSEDRETQYFGPGTRLLVL.

The chain employs TRBV11-2 and TRBJ2-1; maybe TRBD2 (5 bases). Germline V CDR1 and CDR2: SGHAT, FQNNGV. The CDR3 runs 12 residues. Trimming removed 5 bases at V and 5 bases at J, with 7 bases between. The CDR3 DNA is TGTGCCAGCAGCCCCGGGAACAATGAGCAGTTCTTC. Protein sequence: CASSPGNNEQFF.

This sequence joins TRBV30 and TRBJ1-5, with 8 bases fitting TRBD1. The CDR3 has 15 residues. V lost 3 bases to trimming and J lost 2 bases; unmatched junction nucleotides: 6. CDR1 is GTSNPN, CDR2 SVGIG, per germline (reference sequence). The CDR3, as DNA: TGTGCCTGGAGCTCAGGACAGGGACGCAATCAGCCCCAGCATTTT. As protein: CAWSSGQGRNQPQHF.

This clone was seen more than once but under ten times. The chain has TRBV28 and TRBJ1-1; a possible D gene is TRBD1 (6 bases). Deletions cut 3 bases from V and 1 base from J, with 15 bases between. The germline V gene has CDR1 MDHEN and CDR2 SYDVKM. The CDR3 runs 16 residues. The CDR3: CASSLTGRGWNTEAFF. CDR3 in DNA: TGTGCCAGCAGTTTGACCGGAAGGGGGTGGAACACTGAAGCTTTCTTT.

The chain recombines TRBV28 with TRBJ2-7; 7 bases are a match to TRBD1. The CDR3 has 12 residues. The junction had 5 bases not matched to a gene; V was cut back by 8 bases and J by 4 bases. CDR1 is MDHEN and CDR2 is SYDVKM in the germline V gene. The CDR3 nucleotides read TGTGCCAGCCAACAGGGGTGGTACGAGCAGTACTTC. Translating it yields CASQQGWYEQYF.

V usage is TRBV30 and J usage is TRBJ1-1; D remains unclear. Germline values: CDR1 GTSNPN, CDR2 SVGIG (reference sequence). The CDR3 loop spans 10 amino acids. The V gene lost 3 bases and the J gene lost 7 bases, with 6 bases spanning the gap. CDR3 sequence (DNA): TGTGCCTGGAGGAGGGTTGAAGCTTTCTTT. Its translation: CAWRRVEAFF.

The rearrangement links TRBV30 to TRBJ2-7; D unresolved. Deletions cut 2 bases from V and 7 bases from J, with 9 bases between. The length of the CDR3 is 11 residues. The V gene's germline CDR1 is GTSNPN and CDR2 SVGIG (reference sequence). CDR3 nucleotide sequence: TGTGCCTGGAGTCTTATACTGGAGCAGTACTTC. It translates to CAWSLILEQYF.

The chain uses TRBV27 and TRBJ2-3, with D possibly being TRBD2 (5 bases). Deletions cut 1 base from V and 4 bases from J, with 18 bases between. This CDR3 is built from 17 residues. Germline values: CDR1 MNHEY, CDR2 SMNVEV (reference sequence). The CDR3, as DNA: TGTGCCAGCAGTTTATATCGGGATCTCGGGATGGCAGATACGCAGTATTTT. Residues: CASSLYRDLGMADTQYF.